The next 19 T cell receptor beta chains were all read from a single sample in a study of identical twins. TCRdb itself ran the 5' RACE reads through MiXCR, one entry per CDR3 protein. The sample includes around 1.7 million distinct CDR3 sequences, about 32% of them seen just once. Material for sequencing was cord blood. The receptors come from a newborn girl in good health.

The chain uses TRBV7-9 and TRBJ1-1, with a tentative D call TRBD1 (6 bases). Trimming shortened V by 5 bases and J by 7 bases, and 14 bases separated the two germline ends. The CDR3 is 13 amino acids. Germline V gene data show CDR1 as SEHNR and CDR2 as FQNEAQ (reference sequence). CDR3 residues: CASSHSTGFEAFF. CDR3 in DNA: TGTGCCAGCAGCCATTCGACAGGCTTTGAAGCTTTCTTT.

This clonotype was seen a handful of times. V is TRBV6-5 and J is TRBJ2-3, with D perhaps TRBD1 (6 bases). The ends were cut back, 2 bases at V and 2 bases at J, with 20 bases in the middle. Germline values: CDR1 MNHEY, CDR2 SVGAGI. This CDR3 region has 18 residues. CDR3 residues: CASSYTGTSKPPTDTQYF. CDR3 nucleotides: TGTGCCAGCAGTTACACAGGGACCTCTAAGCCCCCCACAGATACGCAGTATTTT.

Here the CDR3 reads CASSFHSGSTDTQYF. The CDR3 DNA reads TGTGCCAGCAGTTTCCATAGCGGGAGCACAGATACGCAGTATTTT. The chain uses TRBV28 and TRBJ2-3; 7 bases are a match to TRBD2. Germline CDR1 MDHEN, CDR2 SYDVKM. This CDR3 spans 15 amino acids. V lost 3 bases, J lost 0 bases, and 3 bases stayed unmatched.

This clonotype turned up a few times. V is TRBV7-8 and J is TRBJ2-7, with D hard to call. CDR1 is SGHVS and CDR2 is FQNEAQ in the germline V gene. This CDR3 region has 14 residues. With 2 bases removed from V and 2 bases from J, the gap between germline ends came to 10 bases. CDR3 loop: CASSLFMGPYEQYF. The CDR3 DNA follows: TGTGCCAGCAGCTTATTCATGGGCCCCTACGAGCAGTACTTC. Full variable domain (remainder filled in from reference TRBV7-8 and TRBJ2-7): GAGVSQSPRYKVAKRGQDVALRCDPISGHVSLFWYQQALGQGPEFLTYFQNEAQLDKSGLPSDRFFAERPEGSVSTLKIQRTQQEDSAVYLCASSLFMGPYEQYFGPGTRLTVT.

The chain uses TRBV10-2 and TRBJ1-2; D is uncertain. V was pared by 7 bases and J by 0 bases, with 9 bases between. Germline lookup yields CDR1 WSHSY and CDR2 SAAADI. The CDR3 spans 13 residues. The CDR3 sequence is CASNGKANYGYTF. CDR3 DNA: TGCGCCAGCAACGGGAAAGCTAACTATGGCTACACCTTC.

The chain has TRBV24-1 and TRBJ2-1; no clear D. The CDR3 contains 13 residues. From germline, CDR1 is KGHDR and CDR2 SFDVKD. Trimming stripped 9 bases from V and 6 bases from J, with 14 bases between. Here the CDR3 reads CATSASGRNEQFF. CDR3 coding DNA: TGTGCCACCTCGGCTAGTGGTCGCAATGAGCAGTTCTTC.

In regard to this clonotype: One base away lies a much larger clone, so this may be a sequencing read error. The DNA for the CDR3 is TGTGCCAGCAGTTTCAGTAGCGGGGGAGGGACAGATATGCAGTATTTT. This gives the protein CASSFSSGGGTDMQYF. The chain uses TRBV12-3 or TRBV12-4 and TRBJ2-3; TRBD2 matches at 9 bases. The CDR3 extends over 16 amino acids.

The CDR3 loop is CATAGSLGNEQFF. As DNA, the CDR3 is TGTGCCACCGCGGGCTCCCTGGGCAATGAGCAGTTCTTC. V usage is TRBV10-3 and J usage is TRBJ2-1; D is possibly TRBD2 (5 bases). The germline V gene has CDR1 ENHRY and CDR2 SYGVKD. The V end lost 10 bases, the J end lost 6 bases, and 16 bases lay between the germline ends. This CDR3 spans 13 amino acids.

The chain joins TRBV19 to TRBJ2-5; D not certain. The CDR3 length is 13 residues. Germline loops: CDR1 LNHDA, CDR2 SQIVND (reference sequence). V lost 6 bases, J lost 2 bases, and 10 bases lay in between. The CDR3, as DNA: TGTGCCAGTAGCGGCGCTGCTCAAGAGACCCAGTACTTC. It yields the protein CASSGAAQETQYF.

This rearrangement joins TRBV28 to TRBJ2-3; TRBD2 aligns across 7 bases. Germline loops: CDR1 MDHEN, CDR2 SYDVKM. There are 14 residues in the CDR3. V lost 3 bases to trimming and J lost 6 bases; unmatched junction nucleotides: 6. CDR3: CASSLREGRDTQYF. CDR3 in DNA: TGTGCCAGCAGTTTGAGGGAGGGCCGGGATACGCAGTATTTT. Full variable domain (outside the CDR3, taken from reference TRBV28 and TRBJ2-3): DVKVTQSSRYLVKRTGEKVFLECVQDMDHENMFWYRQDPGLGLRLIYFSYDVKMKEKGDIPEGYSVSREKKERFSLILESASTNQTSMYLCASSLREGRDTQYFGPGTRLTVL.

This clonotype was seen only a few times. The chain recombines TRBV7-6 with TRBJ1-1; D uncertain. Germline values: CDR1 SGHVS, CDR2 FNYEAQ. The CDR3 has 15 residues. V lost 1 base and J lost 2, with 11 bases in between. The CDR3 coding sequence is TGTGCCAGCAGCTTAGACGGATCCCTAAACACTGAAGCTTTCTTT. Its protein is CASSLDGSLNTEAFF. The entire variable domain, with the rest obtained from reference TRBV7-6 and TRBJ1-1, is as follows: GAGVSQSPRYKVTKRGQDVALRCDPISGHVSLYWYRQALGQGPEFLTYFNYEAQQDKSGLPNDRFSAERPEGSISTLTIQRTEQRDSAMYRCASSLDGSLNTEAFFGQGTRLTVV.

The rearrangement uses TRBV20-1 and TRBJ2-1, with D possibly TRBD1 on 6 matching bases. Germline V gives CDR1 DFQATT, CDR2 SNEGSKA (reference sequence). This CDR3 comprises 12 residues. Trimming removed 7 bases at V and 5 bases at J, with 12 bases between. CDR3 protein: CSGGRSDNEQFF. The CDR3 bases are TGCAGTGGGGGGCGGTCAGACAATGAGCAGTTCTTC.

This chain connects TRBV20-1 to TRBJ2-7; 11 bases agree with TRBD2. The CDR3 totals 15 residues. The junction had 5 bases not matched to a gene; V was cut back by 4 bases and J by 0 bases. Germline V gene sequence: CDR1 DFQATT, CDR2 SNEGSKA (reference sequence). The CDR3 DNA follows: TGCAGTGCTAAACCCGGGACTAGCGGCTCCTACGAGCAGTACTTC. This encodes CSAKPGTSGSYEQYF.

There are many counts of this clonotype. V is TRBV12-3 or TRBV12-4 and J is TRBJ2-1; tentatively, D is TRBD1 (6 bases). Trimming cost V 4 bases and J 2 bases, with 9 bases left between them. The CDR3 consists of 14 residues. CDR3 residues: CASSSPGAYNEQFF. CDR3 sequence (DNA): TGTGCCAGCAGTTCCCCAGGGGCCTACAATGAGCAGTTCTTC.

The chain couples TRBV7-6 to TRBJ1-2, with D possibly TRBD1 on 6 matching bases. The CDR3 runs 15 residues. The germline V and J ends were trimmed by 2 bases and 6 bases, with 16 bases remaining between them. The germline CDR1 and CDR2 sequences are SGHVS and FNYEAQ. The CDR3 sequence is CASSLYRDRTHGYTF. The DNA for the CDR3 is TGTGCCAGCAGCTTATACCGCGACAGGACCCATGGCTACACCTTC. Full variable domain (remainder filled in from reference TRBV7-6 and TRBJ1-2): GAGVSQSPRYKVTKRGQDVALRCDPISGHVSLYWYRQALGQGPEFLTYFNYEAQQDKSGLPNDRFSAERPEGSISTLTIQRTEQRDSAMYRCASSLYRDRTHGYTFGSGTRLTVV.

The gene calls are TRBV28 and TRBJ1-4; D might be TRBD1 (5 bases). The CDR3 is 15 amino acids. The V gene lost 5 bases and the J gene lost 4 bases, with 14 bases spanning the gap. Germline V gives CDR1 MDHEN, CDR2 SYDVKM. The CDR3 protein is CASSPRQTFNEKLFF. The CDR3 DNA follows: TGTGCCAGCAGTCCCAGACAGACCTTTAATGAAAAACTGTTTTTT.

In its sample, this clonotype was seen a few times. J is TRBJ2-5 and V is TRBV7-2; D is perhaps TRBD2 (7 bases). The CDR3 is 16 amino acids. Germline CDR1 SGHTA, CDR2 FQGNSA. V lost 4 bases and J 11 bases, leaving 26 bases between the germline ends. This CDR3 is CASSSVTSRGGNEQYF. As DNA, the CDR3 is TGTGCCAGCAGCTCAGTGACTAGCAGGGGAGGGAATGAGCAGTACTTC.

The gene calls are TRBV20-1 and TRBJ2-7; D gene uncertain. The germline V gene has CDR1 DFQATT and CDR2 SNEGSKA (reference sequence). The CDR3 extends over 10 amino acids. Between the trimmed V and J ends, which lost 5 bases and 2 bases, there was a span of 4 bases. CDR3 residues: CSAVTYEQYF. The CDR3 bases are TGCAGTGCTGTTACCTACGAGCAGTACTTC.

There are a few counts of this clonotype. This chain links TRBV11-2 with TRBJ1-1; D gene uncertain. The germline V and J ends were trimmed by 8 bases and 0 bases, with 10 bases remaining between them. The CDR3 runs 13 residues. Germline V CDR1 and CDR2: SGHAT, FQNNGV. The CDR3 here is CASRTMMNTEAFF. The CDR3 DNA is TGTGCCAGCCGTACAATGATGAACACTGAAGCTTTCTTT.